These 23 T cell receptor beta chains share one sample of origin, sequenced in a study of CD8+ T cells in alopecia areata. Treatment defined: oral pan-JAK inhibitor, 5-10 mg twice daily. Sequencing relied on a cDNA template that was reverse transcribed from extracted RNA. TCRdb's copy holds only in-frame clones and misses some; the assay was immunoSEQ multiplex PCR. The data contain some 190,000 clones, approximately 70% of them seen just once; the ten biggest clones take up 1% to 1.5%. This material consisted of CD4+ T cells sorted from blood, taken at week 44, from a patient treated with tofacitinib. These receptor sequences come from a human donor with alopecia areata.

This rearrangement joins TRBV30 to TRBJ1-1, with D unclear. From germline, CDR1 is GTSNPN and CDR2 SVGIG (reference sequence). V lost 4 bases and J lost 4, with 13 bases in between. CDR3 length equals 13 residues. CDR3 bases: TGTGCCTGGAAGTTCCCGGTGGGCACTGAAGCTTTCTTT. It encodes CAWKFPVGTEAFF.

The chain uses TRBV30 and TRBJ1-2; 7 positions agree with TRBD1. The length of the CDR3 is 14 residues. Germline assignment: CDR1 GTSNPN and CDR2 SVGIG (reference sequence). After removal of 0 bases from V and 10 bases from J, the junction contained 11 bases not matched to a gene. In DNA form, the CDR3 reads TGTGCCTGGAGTGTACAGGGAGGGGGCGTAACCTACACCTTC. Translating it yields CAWSVQGGGVTYTF.

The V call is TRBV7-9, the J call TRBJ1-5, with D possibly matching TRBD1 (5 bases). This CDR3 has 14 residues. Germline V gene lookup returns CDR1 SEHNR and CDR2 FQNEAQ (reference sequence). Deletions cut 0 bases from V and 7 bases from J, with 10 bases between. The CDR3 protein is CASSLAGAGQPQHF. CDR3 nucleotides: TGTGCCAGCAGCTTAGCGGGCGCAGGGCAGCCCCAGCATTTT.

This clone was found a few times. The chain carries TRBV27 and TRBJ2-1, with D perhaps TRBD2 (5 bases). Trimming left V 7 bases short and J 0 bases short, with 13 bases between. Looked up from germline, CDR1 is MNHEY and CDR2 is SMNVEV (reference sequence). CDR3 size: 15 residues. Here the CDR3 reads CASTSGYNSYNEQFF. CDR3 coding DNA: TGTGCCAGCACCTCGGGGTACAACTCCTACAATGAGCAGTTCTTC.

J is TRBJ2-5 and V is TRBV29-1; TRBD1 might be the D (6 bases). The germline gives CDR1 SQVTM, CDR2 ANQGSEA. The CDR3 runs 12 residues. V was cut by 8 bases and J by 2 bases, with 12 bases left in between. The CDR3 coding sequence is TGCAGCCTGGAACAGGGTCAAGAGACCCAGTACTTC. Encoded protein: CSLEQGQETQYF.

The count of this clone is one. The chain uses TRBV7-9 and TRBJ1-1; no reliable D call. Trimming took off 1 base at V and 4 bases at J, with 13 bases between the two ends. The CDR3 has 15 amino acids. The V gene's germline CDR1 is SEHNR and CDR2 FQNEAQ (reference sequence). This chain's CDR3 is CASSLVGSSGTEAFF. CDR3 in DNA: TGTGCCAGCAGCTTAGTGGGCAGCTCGGGCACTGAAGCTTTCTTT.

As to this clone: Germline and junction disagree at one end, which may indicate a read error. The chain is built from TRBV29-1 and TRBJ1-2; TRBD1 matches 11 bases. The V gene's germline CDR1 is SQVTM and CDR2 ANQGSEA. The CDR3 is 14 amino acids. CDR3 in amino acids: CSAAQKGQGDGYAF. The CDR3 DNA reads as TGCAGCGCCGCGCAGAAGGGACAGGGGGATGGCTACGCCTTC.

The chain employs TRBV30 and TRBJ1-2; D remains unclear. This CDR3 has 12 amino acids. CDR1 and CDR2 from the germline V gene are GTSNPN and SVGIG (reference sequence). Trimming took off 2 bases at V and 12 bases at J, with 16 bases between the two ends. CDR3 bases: TGTGCCTGGAGTCCCGGGCCCCTCAAAAACACCTTC. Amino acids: CAWSPGPLKNTF.

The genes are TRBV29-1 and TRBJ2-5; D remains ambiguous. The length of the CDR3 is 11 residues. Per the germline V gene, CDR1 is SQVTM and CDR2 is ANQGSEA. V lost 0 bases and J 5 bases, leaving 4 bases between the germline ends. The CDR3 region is CSVEEGETQYF. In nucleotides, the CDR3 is TGCAGCGTTGAAGAGGGGGAGACCCAGTACTTC.

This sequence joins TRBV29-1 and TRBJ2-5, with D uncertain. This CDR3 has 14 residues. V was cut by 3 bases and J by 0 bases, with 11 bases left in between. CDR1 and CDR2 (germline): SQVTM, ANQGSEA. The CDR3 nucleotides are TGCAGCGTTGACGGATGGCTAAACCAAGAGACCCAGTACTTC. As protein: CSVDGWLNQETQYF.

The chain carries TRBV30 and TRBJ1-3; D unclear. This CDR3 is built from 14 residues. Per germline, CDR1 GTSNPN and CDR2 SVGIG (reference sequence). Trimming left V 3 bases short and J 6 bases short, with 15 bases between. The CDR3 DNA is TGTGCCTGGAGGCCGGGATTCCTGGAAAACACCATATATTTT. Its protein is CAWRPGFLENTIYF.

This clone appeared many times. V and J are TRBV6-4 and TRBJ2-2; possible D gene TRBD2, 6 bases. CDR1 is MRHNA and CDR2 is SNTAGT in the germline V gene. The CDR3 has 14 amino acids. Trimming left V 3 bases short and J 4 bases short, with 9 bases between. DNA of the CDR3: TGTGCCAGCAGTGAAGGTAGCGGCACCGGGGAGCTGTTTTTT. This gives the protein CASSEGSGTGELFF.

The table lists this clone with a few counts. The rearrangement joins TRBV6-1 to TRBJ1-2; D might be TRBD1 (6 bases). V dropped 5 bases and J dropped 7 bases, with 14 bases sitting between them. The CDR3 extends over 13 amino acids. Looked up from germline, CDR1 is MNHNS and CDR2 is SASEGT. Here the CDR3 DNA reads TGTGCCAGCAGTCAGGACAGTCGGCGTGGCTACACCTTC. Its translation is CASSQDSRRGYTF.

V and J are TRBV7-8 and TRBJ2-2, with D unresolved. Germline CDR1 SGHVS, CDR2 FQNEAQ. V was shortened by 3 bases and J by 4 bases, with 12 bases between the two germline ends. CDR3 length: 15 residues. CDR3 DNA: TGTGCCAGCAGCTTCATGGCACAGATCACCGGGGAGCTGTTTTTT. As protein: CASSFMAQITGELFF.

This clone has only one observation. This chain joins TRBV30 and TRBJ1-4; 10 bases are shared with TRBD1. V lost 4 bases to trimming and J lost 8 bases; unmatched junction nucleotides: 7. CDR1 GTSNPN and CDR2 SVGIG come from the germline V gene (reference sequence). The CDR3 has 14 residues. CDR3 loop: CAWMSGGQGEKLFF. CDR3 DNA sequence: TGTGCCTGGATGTCCGGGGGACAGGGGGAAAAACTGTTTTTT.

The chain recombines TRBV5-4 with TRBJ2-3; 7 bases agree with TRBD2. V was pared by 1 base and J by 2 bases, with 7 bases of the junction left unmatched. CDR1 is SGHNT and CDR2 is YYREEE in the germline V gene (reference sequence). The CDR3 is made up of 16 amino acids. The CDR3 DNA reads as TGTGCCAGCAGCTTGTTCAGCGGGGCGATCACAGATACGCAGTATTTT. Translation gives CASSLFSGAITDTQYF.

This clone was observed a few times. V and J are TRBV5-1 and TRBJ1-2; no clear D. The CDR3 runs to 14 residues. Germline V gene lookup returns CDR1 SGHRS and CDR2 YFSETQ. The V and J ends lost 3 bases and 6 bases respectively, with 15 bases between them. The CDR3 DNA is TGCGCCAGCAGCTCTCCCGGCGAGAGAAATGGCTACACCTTC. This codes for CASSSPGERNGYTF.

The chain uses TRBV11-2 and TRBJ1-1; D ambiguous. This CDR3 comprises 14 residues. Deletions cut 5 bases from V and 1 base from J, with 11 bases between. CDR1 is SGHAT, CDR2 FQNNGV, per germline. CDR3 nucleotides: TGTGCCAGCAGCCTGGGGTCTGAGAACACTGAAGCTTTCTTT. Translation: CASSLGSENTEAFF. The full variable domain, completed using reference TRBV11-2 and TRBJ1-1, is EAGVAQSPRYKIIEKRQSVAFWCNPISGHATLYWYQQILGQGPKLLIQFQNNGVVDDSQLPKDRFSAERLKGVDSTLKIQPAKLEDSAVYLCASSLGSENTEAFFGQGTRLTVV.

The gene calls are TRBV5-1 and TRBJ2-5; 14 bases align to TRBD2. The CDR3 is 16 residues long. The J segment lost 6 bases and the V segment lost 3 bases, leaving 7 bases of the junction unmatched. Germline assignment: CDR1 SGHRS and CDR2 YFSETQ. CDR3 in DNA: TGCGCCAGCAGCTCCGGACTAGCGGGGGGCCGAAAGACCCAGTACTTC. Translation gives CASSSGLAGGRKTQYF.

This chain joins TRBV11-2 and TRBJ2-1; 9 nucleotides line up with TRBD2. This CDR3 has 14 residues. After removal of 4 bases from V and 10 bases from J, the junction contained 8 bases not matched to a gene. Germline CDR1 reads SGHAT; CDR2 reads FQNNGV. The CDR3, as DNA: TGTGCCAGCAGCTCATTAGCGGGGGCCGGGGAGCAGTTCTTC. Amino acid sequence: CASSSLAGAGEQFF.

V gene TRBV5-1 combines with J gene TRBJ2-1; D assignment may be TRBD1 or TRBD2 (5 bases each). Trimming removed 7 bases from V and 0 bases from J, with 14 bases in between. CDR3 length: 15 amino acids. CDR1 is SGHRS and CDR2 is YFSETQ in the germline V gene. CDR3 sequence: CASCEGPGSYNEQFF. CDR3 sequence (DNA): TGCGCCAGCTGCGAGGGGCCGGGCTCCTACAATGAGCAGTTCTTC. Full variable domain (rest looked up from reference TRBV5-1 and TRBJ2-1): KAGVTQTPRYLIKTRGQQVTLSCSPISGHRSVSWYQQTPGQGLQFLFEYFSETQRNKGNFPGRFSGRQFSNSRSEMNVSTLELGDSALYLCASCEGPGSYNEQFFGPGTRLTVL.

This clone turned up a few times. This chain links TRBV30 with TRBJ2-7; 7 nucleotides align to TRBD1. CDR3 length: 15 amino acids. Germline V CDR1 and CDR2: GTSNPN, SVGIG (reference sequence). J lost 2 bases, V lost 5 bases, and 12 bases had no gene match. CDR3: CAWDGDSPTPYEQYF. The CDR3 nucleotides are TGTGCCTGGGACGGGGACAGCCCGACACCCTACGAGCAGTACTTC.

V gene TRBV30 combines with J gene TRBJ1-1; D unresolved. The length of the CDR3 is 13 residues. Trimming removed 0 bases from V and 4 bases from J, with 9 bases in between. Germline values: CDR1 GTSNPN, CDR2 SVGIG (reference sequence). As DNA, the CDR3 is TGTGCCTGGAGTGTTGAGACGGGCACTGAAGCTTTCTTT. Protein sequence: CAWSVETGTEAFF.